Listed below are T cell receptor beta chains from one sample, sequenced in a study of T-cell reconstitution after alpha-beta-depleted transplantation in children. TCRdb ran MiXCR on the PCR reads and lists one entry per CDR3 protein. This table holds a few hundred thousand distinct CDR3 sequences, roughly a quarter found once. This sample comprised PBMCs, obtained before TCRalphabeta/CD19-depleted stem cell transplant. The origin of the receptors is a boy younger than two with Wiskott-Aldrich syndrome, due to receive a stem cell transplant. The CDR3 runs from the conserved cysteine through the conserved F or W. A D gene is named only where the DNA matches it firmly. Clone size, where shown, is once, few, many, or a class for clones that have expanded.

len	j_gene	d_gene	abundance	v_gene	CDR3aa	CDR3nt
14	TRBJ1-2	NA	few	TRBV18	CASSPAPNAGGYTF	TGTGCCAGCTCACCAGCCCCGAACGCTGGGGGCTACACCTTC
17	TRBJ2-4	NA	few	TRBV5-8	CAIISRTDLLAKNIQYF	TGTGCCATTATTTCCCGGACAGATCTTTTAGCCAAAAACATTCAGTACTTC
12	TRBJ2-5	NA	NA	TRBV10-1	CASSDGQETQYF	TGCGCCAGCAGTGACGGCCAAGAGACCCAGTACTTC
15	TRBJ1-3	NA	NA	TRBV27	CASSPIGPSGNTIYF	TGTGCCAGCAGCCCGATAGGGCCCTCTGGAAACACCATATATTTT
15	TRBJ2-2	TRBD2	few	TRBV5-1	CARNSAGIGTGELFF	TGCGCCAGGAATTCAGCGGGAATAGGCACCGGGGAGCTGTTTTTT
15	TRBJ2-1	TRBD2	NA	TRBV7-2	CASSPSGLAANEQFF	TGTGCCAGCAGCCCATCGGGACTAGCAGCCAATGAGCAGTTCTTC
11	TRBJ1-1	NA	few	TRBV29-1	CSAKWATEAFF	TGCAGCGCGAAGTGGGCCACTGAAGCTTTCTTT
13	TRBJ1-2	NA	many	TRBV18	CASSLGHNYGYTF	TGTGCCAGCTCCCTCGGACACAATTATGGCTACACCTTC
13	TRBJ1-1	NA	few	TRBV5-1	CASSYGENTEAFF	TGCGCCAGCAGCTATGGGGAGAACACTGAAGCTTTCTTT
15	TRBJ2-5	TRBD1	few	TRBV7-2	CASSFRGKAQETQYF	TGTGCCAGCAGCTTCAGGGGGAAGGCCCAAGAGACCCAGTACTTC
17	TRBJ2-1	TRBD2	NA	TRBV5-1	CASSLALGSGSWGEQFF	TGCGCCAGCAGCTTGGCCTTGGGTAGCGGGAGTTGGGGTGAGCAGTTCTTC
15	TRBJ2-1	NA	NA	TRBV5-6	CASSLVRSHNNEQFF	TGTGCCAGCAGCTTGGTTCGGAGCCATAACAATGAGCAGTTCTTC
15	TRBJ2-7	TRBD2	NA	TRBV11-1	CASSTPGLRAYEQYF	TGTGCCAGCAGCACTCCGGGACTACGGGCCTACGAGCAGTACTTC
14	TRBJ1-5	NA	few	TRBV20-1	CSARGGEGYQPQHF	TGCAGTGCTAGAGGGGGGGAGGGCTATCAGCCCCAGCATTTT
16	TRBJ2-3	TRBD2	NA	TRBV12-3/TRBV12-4	CASSFGRAGGRDTQYF	TGTGCCAGCAGTTTTGGTCGAGCGGGAGGTCGTGATACGCAGTATTTT
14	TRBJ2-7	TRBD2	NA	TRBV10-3	CATERDRVSYEQYF	TGTGCCACCGAGCGGGATAGAGTATCCTACGAGCAGTACTTC
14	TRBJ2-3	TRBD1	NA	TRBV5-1	CASKTGASTDTQYF	TGCGCCAGCAAGACAGGGGCCAGCACAGATACGCAGTATTTT
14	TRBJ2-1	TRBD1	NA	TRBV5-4	CASRRRQGANEQFF	TGTGCCAGCAGACGAAGACAGGGAGCCAATGAGCAGTTCTTC
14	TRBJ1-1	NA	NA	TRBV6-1	CASRERLENTEAFF	TGTGCCAGCAGAGAGAGGTTGGAGAACACTGAAGCTTTCTTT
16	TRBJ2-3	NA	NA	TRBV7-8	CASSLVPGRGYDTQYF	TGTGCCAGCAGCTTAGTACCCGGCAGGGGATACGATACGCAGTATTTT
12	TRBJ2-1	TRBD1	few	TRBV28	CASSQTGELQFF	TGTGCCAGCAGTCAGACAGGGGAGTTGCAGTTCTTC
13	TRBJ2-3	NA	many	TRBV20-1	CSASGTSTDTQYF	TGCAGTGCTAGCGGGACTAGCACAGATACGCAGTATTTT
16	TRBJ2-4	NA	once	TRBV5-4	CASSSLEGGANNIQYF	TGTGCCAGCAGCTCCCTAGAGGGAGGAGCCAACAACATTCAGTACTTC
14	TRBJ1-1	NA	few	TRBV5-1	CASSLGYPNTEAFF	TGCGCCAGCAGCTTAGGGTACCCGAACACTGAAGCTTTCTTT
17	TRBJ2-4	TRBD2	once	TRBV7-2	CASSPRLAGGPGNIQYF	TGTGCCAGCAGCCCCAGACTAGCGGGAGGGCCGGGAAACATTCAGTACTTC
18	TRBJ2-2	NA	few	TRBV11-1	CASSDDIGGTSNTGELFF	TGTGCCAGCAGTGACGATATTGGCGGGACCTCGAACACCGGGGAGCTGTTTTTT
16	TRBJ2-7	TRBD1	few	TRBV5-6	CASSDDRGRFPYEQYF	TGTGCCAGCAGCGACGACAGGGGGCGATTCCCATACGAGCAGTACTTC
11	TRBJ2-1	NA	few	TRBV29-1	CSVALVDEQFF	TGCAGCGTCGCGTTGGTGGATGAGCAGTTCTTC
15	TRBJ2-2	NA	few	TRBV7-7	CASSASSGNTGELFF	TGTGCCAGCAGCGCATCGTCAGGGAACACCGGGGAGCTGTTTTTT
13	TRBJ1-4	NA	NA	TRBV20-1	CSARGRPGEKLFF	TGCAGTGCTAGGGGACGGCCCGGTGAAAAACTGTTTTTT
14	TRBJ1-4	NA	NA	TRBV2	CARRPRETNEKLFF	TGTGCCCGCAGACCGAGGGAGACTAATGAAAAACTGTTTTTT
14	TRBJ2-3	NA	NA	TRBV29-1	CSVEQFSRTDTQYF	TGCAGCGTTGAGCAGTTTTCTCGCACAGATACGCAGTATTTT
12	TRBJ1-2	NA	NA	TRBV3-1	CASSQENYGYTF	TGTGCCAGCAGCCAGGAAAACTATGGCTACACCTTC
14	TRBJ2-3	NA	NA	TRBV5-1	CASSVLPAADTQYF	TGCGCCAGCAGCGTCCTACCCGCGGCAGATACGCAGTATTTT
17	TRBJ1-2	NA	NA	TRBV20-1	CCARDRSGATAGYGYTF	TGCTGTGCTAGAGATCGATCTGGGGCGACAGCGGGCTATGGCTACACCTTC